This T cell receptor (beta chain) appears in the sequencing data of a study of technical replicates of blood from a handful of donors. V dropped 0 bases and J dropped 3; count of bases not matched to a gene: 5. Per the germline V gene, CDR1 is SGDLS and CDR2 is YYNGEE. CDR3 length: 15 residues. Using immunoSEQ multiplex PCR, the repertoire was profiled, and TCRdb retains in-frame clones only, with some absent. The table has fewer than 90,000 clones, around 94% seen once. The sequenced material came from T cells isolated from PBMCs. The clonotype originates from a human donor in good health. The chain employs TRBV9 and TRBJ2-5, with 7 bases identical to TRBD1. CDR3 nucleotide sequence: TGTGCCAGCAGCGTAGCGGGACAGCGAAAAGAGACCCAGTACTTC. Encoded protein: CASSVAGQRKETQYF.